This note documents a single T cell receptor beta chain sequence. These data originate in a study of T cell changes during pregnancy in multiple sclerosis. V lost 6 bases, J lost 1 base, and 16 bases lay in between. The CDR3 contains 15 residues. CDR1 and CDR2 (germline): SGHRS, YFSETQ. Assay used: immunoSEQ multiplex PCR; TCRdb lists only in-frame clones, some missing. The sample has about 60,000 clones, roughly nine tenths seen once. Sequenced material: peripheral blood, taken before pregnancy. The receptor was derived from a female donor with multiple sclerosis, enrolled in a pregnancy study. The J gene is TRBJ2-5, the V gene TRBV5-1; TRBD2 is a possible D gene (5 bases). The CDR3 DNA is TGCGCCAGCAAAACGGGGAGCGTGAGCCAAGAGACCCAGTACTTC. Protein product: CASKTGSVSQETQYF.